This TCR beta chain was profiled in a study of cytomegalovirus exposure and HLA in healthy donors. V lost 7 bases to trimming and J lost 3 bases; unmatched junction nucleotides: 3. Germline-derived CDR1 and CDR2 are MDHEN and SYDVKM. The CDR3 length is 13 residues. Regarding this clone: Its matching antigen is unknown.

Primers for the PCR totalled 60 Vbeta and 13 Jbeta. Data came from immunoSEQ multiplex PCR; TCRdb stores just in-frame clones and leaves some out. There are approximately 150,000 clones in the sample; about 80% occur only once, and 1.3% lies in the top ten. Study observations and caveats: The records held CMV serostatus as the only immune exposure information. A link between a missense DCLRE1C variant and TCR beta V- and J-gene trimming emerged from a later analysis. A highly shared variant cluster was judged a likely technical artifact. Later on, analysis showed that most CMV-associated TCR beta chains appeared to be HLA-restricted.

The receptor was derived from a man in his thirties or forties in good health and CMV-seronegative. The sequenced sample consisted of PBMCs. The rearrangement joins TRBV28 to TRBJ2-3; 8 bases line up with TRBD1. The CDR3 protein is CASITGGTDTQYF. The DNA for the CDR3 is TGTGCCAGCATCACAGGGGGTACAGATACGCAGTATTTT.